The next 20 T cell receptor beta chains were all read from a single sample in a study of OX40 agonist ivuxolimab in advanced cancers. Libraries were prepared by immunoSEQ multiplex PCR; TCRdb keeps only in-frame clonotypes and omits some of them. The repertoire holds some 72,000 clones, with about nine tenths as singletons. Sequenced here: CD4+ or CD8+ T cells sorted from blood, sampled in a trial of the OX40 agonist ivuxolimab. The receptors originated from an adult with an advanced solid tumor such as melanoma, head and neck, liver or kidney cancer.

The chain carries TRBV5-8 and TRBJ2-5, with 10 bases matching TRBD2. Unmatched junction bases numbered 1, after V lost 1 base and J lost 4 bases. The length of the CDR3 is 14 residues. CDR1 is SGHTS, CDR2 YDEGEE, per germline. The CDR3 region has the DNA TGTGCCAGCAGCTTGCGACTAGCGGGAGAGACCCAGTACTTC. It is translated as CASSLRLAGETQYF. The whole variable domain, remainder taken from reference TRBV5-8 and TRBJ2-5, is EAGVTQSPTHLIKTRGQQATLRCSPISGHTSVYWYQQALGLGLQFLLWYDEGEERNRGNFPPRFSGRQFPNYSSELNVNALELEDSALYLCASSLRLAGETQYFGPGTRLLVL.

V gene TRBV11-3 combines with J gene TRBJ1-2; 7 bases agree with TRBD1. This CDR3 contains 15 residues. Germline CDR1 is SGHNT and CDR2 is YENEEA. J was trimmed by 5 bases and V by 0 bases; bases with no gene match: 6. The CDR3 region is CASSLDTGVEYGYTF. CDR3 nucleotide sequence: TGTGCCAGCAGCTTAGACACAGGGGTCGAGTATGGCTACACCTTC.

Only one count was recorded for this clone. The rearrangement joins TRBV5-6 to TRBJ2-1, with 9 bases identical to TRBD2. Trimming removed 4 bases from V and 7 bases from J; junction bases left unmatched: 12. This CDR3 contains 16 residues. CDR1 is SGHDT, CDR2 YYEEEE, per germline. CDR3 bases: TGTGCCAGCAGCCTCAGGGCCCTAGCGGGAAGGAATGAGCAGTTCTTC. The encoded protein is CASSLRALAGRNEQFF.

The CDR3 DNA reads as TGCGCCAGCAGCTTTTCCCAGGGGGCAAACGAGCAGTACTTC. Its translation is CASSFSQGANEQYF. The V and J genes are TRBV5-1 and TRBJ2-7; 8 bases are a match to TRBD1. Trimming removed 2 bases from V and 5 bases from J; junction bases left unmatched: 6. Germline V gives CDR1 SGHRS, CDR2 YFSETQ. The CDR3 contains 14 residues.

The CDR3: CASSQAGGGYTF. CDR3 nucleotide sequence: TGTGCCAGCAGCCAAGCAGGAGGAGGCTACACCTTC. This chain uses TRBV4-2 with TRBJ1-2, with unresolved D. Trimming stripped 1 base from V and 8 bases from J, with 8 bases between. This CDR3 has 12 residues. Per the germline V gene, CDR1 is LGHNA and CDR2 is YNFKEQ.

J is TRBJ2-3 and V is TRBV11-2; D not resolved. From germline, CDR1 is SGHAT and CDR2 FQNNGV. Trimming took off 0 bases at V and 0 bases at J, with 10 bases between the two ends. The CDR3 consists of 16 residues. CDR3 amino acids: CASSLEARPSTDTQYF. The CDR3 nucleotides read TGTGCCAGCAGCTTAGAAGCCCGACCTAGCACAGATACGCAGTATTTT. The whole variable domain, filled in from reference TRBV11-2 and TRBJ2-3, reads EAGVAQSPRYKIIEKRQSVAFWCNPISGHATLYWYQQILGQGPKLLIQFQNNGVVDDSQLPKDRFSAERLKGVDSTLKIQPAKLEDSAVYLCASSLEARPSTDTQYFGPGTRLTVL.

The DNA of the CDR3 is TGTGCCAGCAGCCGGATCAGACAGGGGGCGTCGTTCTACGAGCAGTACTTC. It specifies CASSRIRQGASFYEQYF. The chain couples TRBV4-2 to TRBJ2-7; the match to TRBD1 covers 10 bases. The CDR3 has 17 residues. Germline CDR1 and CDR2: LGHNA and YNFKEQ. Trimming took 4 bases from V and 3 from J; bases not matched to a gene: 12.

This clone was observed a few times. The chain has TRBV7-2 and TRBJ2-7; a weak D match, TRBD2 (5 bases). The CDR3 runs 14 residues. The germline V gene has CDR1 SGHTA and CDR2 FQGNSA. The germline V and J ends were trimmed by 4 bases and 4 bases, with 14 bases remaining between them. CDR3 sequence (DNA): TGTGCCAGCAGCTCGCCCGGGAAGAGGTACGAGCAGTACTTC. Translated: CASSSPGKRYEQYF.

The chain employs TRBV19 and TRBJ1-2; a possible D gene is TRBD1 (6 bases). V was shortened by 4 bases and J by 1 base, with 13 bases between the two germline ends. This CDR3 is built from 15 residues. Per germline, CDR1 LNHDA and CDR2 SQIVND (reference sequence). As DNA, the CDR3 is TGTGCCAGTAGTACCCCCAGGGGCGATAACTATGGCTACACCTTC. Translation gives CASSTPRGDNYGYTF.

The DNA for the CDR3 is TGTGCCAGCAGCCCCGCTGATAAGTCGGGTGAGCAGTTCTTC. Protein product: CASSPADKSGEQFF. The V gene is TRBV7-3, the J gene TRBJ2-1; D is unresolved. This CDR3 comprises 14 residues. The ends were cut back, 5 bases at V and 9 bases at J, with 17 bases in the middle. CDR1 and CDR2 from the germline V gene are SGHTA and FQGTGA.

This clone was detected only once. This chain links TRBV6-6 with TRBJ2-5; the D gene is possibly TRBD2 (5 bases). Germline CDR1 and CDR2: MNHNY and SVGAGI (reference sequence). Between the trimmed V and J ends, which lost 4 bases and 1 base, there was a span of 13 bases. This CDR3 comprises 15 residues. The CDR3 coding sequence is TGTGCCAGCAGTTCCCCGAGGCGGGCCCAAGAGACCCAGTACTTC. Amino acids: CASSSPRRAQETQYF.

The rearrangement joins TRBV5-1 to TRBJ2-3, with 10 bases matching TRBD1. The CDR3 runs 17 residues. Trimming at V came to 1 base and at J to 1 base, leaving 6 bases not matched to a gene. Looked up from germline, CDR1 is SGHRS and CDR2 is YFSETQ. The CDR3 sequence is CASSLWGTGEGTDTQYF. CDR3 DNA: TGCGCCAGCAGCTTGTGGGGGACAGGGGAAGGCACAGATACGCAGTATTTT.

This chain links TRBV21-1 with TRBJ2-2; no DNA check was done on the table's D call, TRBD2. TRBV21-1 corresponds to a pseudogene. This CDR3 spans 19 amino acids. The CDR3 loop reads CASSKDRWGLVGLTGELFF. The CDR3 DNA is TGTGCCAGCAGCAAAGACAGGTGGGGACTAGTGGGTTTAACCGGGGAGCTGTTTTTT.

The V gene is TRBV9, the J gene TRBJ2-2; TRBD1 matches 7 bases. Germline CDR1 SGDLS, CDR2 YYNGEE. V lost 3 bases and J lost 2; bases outside the gene matches: 10. The CDR3 length is 17 residues. For the CDR3, the DNA is TGTGCCAGCAGCGGACTTCGGACAGGTGAAAACACCGGGGAGCTGTTTTTT. Its protein is CASSGLRTGENTGELFF.

The gene calls are TRBV6-6 and TRBJ2-7; TRBD1 matches at 10 bases. Unmatched junction bases numbered 4, after V lost 7 bases and J lost 1 base. The germline CDR1 and CDR2 sequences are MNHNY and SVGAGI (reference sequence). This CDR3 is built from 14 residues. CDR3 amino acids: CASKGQGGSYEQYF. The CDR3 nucleotides read TGTGCCAGCAAAGGACAGGGGGGTTCCTACGAGCAGTACTTC.

The chain couples TRBV29-1 to TRBJ2-1, with 9 bases identical to TRBD2. Germline assignment: CDR1 SQVTM and CDR2 ANQGSEA. Trimming took 6 bases from V and 6 from J; bases not matched to a gene: 9. The CDR3 spans 14 residues. Here the CDR3 reads CSVAGGGPTNEQFF. The CDR3 DNA is TGCAGCGTCGCGGGAGGGGGGCCTACCAATGAGCAGTTCTTC.

The chain has TRBV7-9 and TRBJ2-1, with 11 bases identical to TRBD1. Germline values: CDR1 SEHNR, CDR2 FQNEAQ (reference sequence). This CDR3 has 17 amino acids. V gave up 5 bases and J gave up 4 bases; unmatched junction bases: 10. As DNA, the CDR3 is TGTGCCAGCAGCACATTTAGGGACAGGGGGAGGTACAATGAGCAGTTCTTC. Translation gives CASSTFRDRGRYNEQFF.

This chain connects TRBV28 to TRBJ2-6; TRBD1 matches 9 bases. Per the germline V gene, CDR1 is MDHEN and CDR2 is SYDVKM. The length of the CDR3 is 18 residues. With 3 bases clipped from V and 0 bases from J, the junction kept 6 bases outside the gene matches. The chain's CDR3 is CASSLMGQGLSGANVLTF. In DNA, the CDR3 is TGTGCCAGCAGTTTGATGGGACAGGGTCTCTCTGGGGCCAACGTCCTGACTTTC. The whole variable domain, filled in from reference TRBV28 and TRBJ2-6, reads DVKVTQSSRYLVKRTGEKVFLECVQDMDHENMFWYRQDPGLGLRLIYFSYDVKMKEKGDIPEGYSVSREKKERFSLILESASTNQTSMYLCASSLMGQGLSGANVLTFGAGSRLTVL.

V gene TRBV10-3 combines with J gene TRBJ2-7; 8 nucleotides align to TRBD2. Germline V gives CDR1 ENHRY, CDR2 SYGVKD. CDR3 length: 15 residues. V dropped 3 bases and J dropped 4; count of bases not matched to a gene: 8. CDR3 sequence reads: CAISDMAGGGYEQYF. CDR3 in DNA: TGTGCCATCAGTGATATGGCGGGAGGTGGTTACGAGCAGTACTTC.

The chain employs TRBV30 and TRBJ2-5, with TRBD1 as a possible D gene (6 bases). The ends were cut back, 0 bases at V and 5 bases at J, with 16 bases in the middle. Germline-derived CDR1 and CDR2 are GTSNPN and SVGIG (reference sequence). The CDR3 is 15 residues long. CDR3 region: CAWSVGRGLRETQYF. As DNA, the CDR3 is TGTGCCTGGAGTGTAGGCAGGGGTCTAAGGGAGACCCAGTACTTC.